The rows below give T cell receptor beta chains drawn from one sample of a study of cytomegalovirus exposure and HLA in healthy donors. The data were produced by immunoSEQ multiplex PCR, yet TCRdb's version contains in-frame clones alone and is incomplete. Here the sample spans under 250,000 clones, around 77% being singletons. The sequenced sample consisted of PBMCs. The receptors stem from a young man in good health and CMV-seronegative. Both conserved end residues are part of each CDR3. A D gene is named only where the DNA matches it firmly. Expanded clones get a size class; other rows say once, few or many, or leave the size out.

v_call: TRBV19; d_call: TRBD1; j_call: TRBJ2-7; clone_size: once; cdr3_nt: TGTGCCAGTAGTATAGATTTGGACAGGGCCACGGTCGAGCAGTACTTC; cdr3_aa: CASSIDLDRATVEQYF
v_call: TRBV4-1; d_call: TRBD1; j_call: TRBJ2-4; clone_size: .; cdr3_nt: TGCGCCAGCAGCCTAGAATTAGACAGGGCAGCGAACATTCAGTACTTC; cdr3_aa: CASSLELDRAANIQYF
v_call: TRBV28; d_call: TRBD2; j_call: TRBJ2-1; clone_size: once; cdr3_nt: TGTGCCAGCAGCTTTAGCGGGAGGGCCCAGTACAATGAGCAGTTCTTC; cdr3_aa: CASSFSGRAQYNEQFF
v_call: TRBV9; d_call: .; j_call: TRBJ1-2; clone_size: .; cdr3_nt: TGTGCCAGCACGGAGACAGCCTATGGCTACACCTTC; cdr3_aa: CASTETAYGYTF
v_call: TRBV7-9; d_call: TRBD1; j_call: TRBJ1-3; clone_size: .; cdr3_nt: TGTGCCAGCAGCGAGACAGGGGTGGGAGGAAACACCATATATTTT; cdr3_aa: CASSETGVGGNTIYF
v_call: TRBV7-9; d_call: .; j_call: TRBJ1-4; clone_size: .; cdr3_nt: TGTGCCAGCAGCACCTTTCGGACTTTAAGTGAAGAAAAACTGTTTTTT; cdr3_aa: CASSTFRTLSEEKLFF
v_call: TRBV18; d_call: .; j_call: TRBJ2-2; clone_size: .; cdr3_nt: TGTGCCAGCTCACGCCTTGACGAGGGCACCGGGGAGCTGTTTTTT; cdr3_aa: CASSRLDEGTGELFF
v_call: TRBV6-5; d_call: .; j_call: TRBJ1-5; clone_size: .; cdr3_nt: TGTGCCAGCAGTTTATTCGGGGGGCAGCCCCAGCATTTT; cdr3_aa: CASSLFGGQPQHF
v_call: TRBV29-1; d_call: .; j_call: TRBJ2-1; clone_size: .; cdr3_nt: TGCAGCGTTGATCCCGGGGAGGATGAGCAGTTCTTC; cdr3_aa: CSVDPGEDEQFF
v_call: TRBV7-2; d_call: TRBD2; j_call: TRBJ2-7; clone_size: .; cdr3_nt: TGTGCCAGCAGCTTAGCCACTAGCGGGAACCCTGAATACGAGCAGTACTTC; cdr3_aa: CASSLATSGNPEYEQYF
v_call: TRBV28; d_call: .; j_call: TRBJ2-1; clone_size: .; cdr3_nt: TGTGCCAGCAGTCAAGCGAGATTCAACAATGAGCAGTTCTTC; cdr3_aa: CASSQARFNNEQFF
v_call: TRBV18; d_call: .; j_call: TRBJ1-3; clone_size: .; cdr3_nt: TGTGCCAGCTCCCTACAGGCCCCTCAGCTCCGGACCGGAAACACCATATATTTT; cdr3_aa: CASSLQAPQLRTGNTIYF
v_call: TRBV19; d_call: TRBD1; j_call: TRBJ2-5; clone_size: .; cdr3_nt: TGTGCCAGTAGTATACTCCAGGGGGCTAGGGAGACCCAGTACTTC; cdr3_aa: CASSILQGARETQYF
v_call: TRBV7-2; d_call: .; j_call: TRBJ1-6; clone_size: once; cdr3_nt: TGTGCCAGCAGCTTAGACAGGGCAGGGAATTCACCCCTCCACTTT; cdr3_aa: CASSLDRAGNSPLHF
v_call: TRBV5-1; d_call: .; j_call: TRBJ2-1; clone_size: few; cdr3_nt: TGCGCCAGCAGCCCGGAGGGGTATTTAAATGAGCAGTTCTTC; cdr3_aa: CASSPEGYLNEQFF
v_call: TRBV7-9; d_call: TRBD2; j_call: TRBJ2-3; clone_size: .; cdr3_nt: TGTGCCAGCAGCTTAGGTTTAACGGGAGGGCCCGTAGATACGCAGTATTTT; cdr3_aa: CASSLGLTGGPVDTQYF
v_call: TRBV29-1; d_call: .; j_call: TRBJ2-3; clone_size: .; cdr3_nt: TGCAGCGTTTCAAGCGGAACCACAGATACGCAGTATTTT; cdr3_aa: CSVSSGTTDTQYF
v_call: TRBV11-2; d_call: TRBD2; j_call: TRBJ2-3; clone_size: .; cdr3_nt: TGTGCCAGCAGCTTAGGTCCTAGCGGGACGCAGGTCACAGATACGCAGTATTTT; cdr3_aa: CASSLGPSGTQVTDTQYF